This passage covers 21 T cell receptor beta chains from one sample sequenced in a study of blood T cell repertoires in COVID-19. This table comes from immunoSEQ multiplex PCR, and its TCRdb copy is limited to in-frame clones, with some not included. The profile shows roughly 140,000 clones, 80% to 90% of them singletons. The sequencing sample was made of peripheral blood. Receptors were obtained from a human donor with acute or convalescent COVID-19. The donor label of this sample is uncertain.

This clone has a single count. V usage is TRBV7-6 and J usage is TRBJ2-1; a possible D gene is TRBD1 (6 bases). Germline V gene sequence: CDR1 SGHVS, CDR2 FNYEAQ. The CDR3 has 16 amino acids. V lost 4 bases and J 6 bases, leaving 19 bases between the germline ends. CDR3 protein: CASSSRPAGAGNEQFF. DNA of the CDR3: TGTGCCAGCAGCTCCCGCCCTGCAGGGGCTGGCAATGAGCAGTTCTTC.

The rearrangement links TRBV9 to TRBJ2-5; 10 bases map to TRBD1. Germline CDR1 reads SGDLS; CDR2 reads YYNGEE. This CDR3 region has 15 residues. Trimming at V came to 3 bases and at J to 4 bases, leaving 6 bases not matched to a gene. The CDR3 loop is CASSEHRDRGETQYF. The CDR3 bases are TGTGCCAGCAGCGAGCACCGGGACAGGGGAGAGACCCAGTACTTC.

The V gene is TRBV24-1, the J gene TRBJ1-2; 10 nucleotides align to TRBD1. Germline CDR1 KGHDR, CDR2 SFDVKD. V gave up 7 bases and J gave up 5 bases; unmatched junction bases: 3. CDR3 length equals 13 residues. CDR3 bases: TGTGCCACCAGCCGGGACAGGGGATATGGCTACACCTTC. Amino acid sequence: CATSRDRGYGYTF.

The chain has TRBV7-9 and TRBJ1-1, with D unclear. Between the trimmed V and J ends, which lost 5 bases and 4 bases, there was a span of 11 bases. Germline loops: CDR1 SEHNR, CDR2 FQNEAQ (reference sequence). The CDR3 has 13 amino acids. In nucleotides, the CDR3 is TGTGCCAGCAGCCCCCCGAGCGCCACTGAAGCTTTCTTT. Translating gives CASSPPSATEAFF.

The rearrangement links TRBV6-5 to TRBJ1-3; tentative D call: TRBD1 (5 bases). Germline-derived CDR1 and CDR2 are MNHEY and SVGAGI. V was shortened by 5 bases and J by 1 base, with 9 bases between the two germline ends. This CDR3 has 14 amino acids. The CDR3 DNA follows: TGTGCCAGCAGTCTGGGGACTTCTGGAAACACCATATATTTT. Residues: CASSLGTSGNTIYF.

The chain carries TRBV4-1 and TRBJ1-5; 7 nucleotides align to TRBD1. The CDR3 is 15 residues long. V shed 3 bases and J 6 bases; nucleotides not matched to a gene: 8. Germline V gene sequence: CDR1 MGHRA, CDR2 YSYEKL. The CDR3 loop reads CASSQIQGRGQPQHF. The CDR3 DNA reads TGCGCCAGCAGCCAGATACAGGGGAGAGGTCAGCCCCAGCATTTT.

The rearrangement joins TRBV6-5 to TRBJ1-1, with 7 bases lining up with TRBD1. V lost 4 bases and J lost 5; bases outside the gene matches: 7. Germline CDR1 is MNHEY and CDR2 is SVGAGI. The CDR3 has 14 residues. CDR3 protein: CASSSEGARTEAFF. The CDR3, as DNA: TGTGCCAGCAGTTCAGAGGGGGCAAGAACTGAAGCTTTCTTT.

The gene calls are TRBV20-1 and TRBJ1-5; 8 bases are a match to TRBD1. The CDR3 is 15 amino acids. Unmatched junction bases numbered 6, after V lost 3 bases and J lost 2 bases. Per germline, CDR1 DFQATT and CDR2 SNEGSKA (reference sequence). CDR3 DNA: TGCAGTGCTAGTCCGGAGGGACAGGGCAATCAGCCCCAGCATTTT. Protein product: CSASPEGQGNQPQHF.

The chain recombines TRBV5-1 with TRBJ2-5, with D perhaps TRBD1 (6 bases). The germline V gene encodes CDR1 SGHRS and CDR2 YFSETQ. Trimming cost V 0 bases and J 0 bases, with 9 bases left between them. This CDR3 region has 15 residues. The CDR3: CASSLDREYQETQYF. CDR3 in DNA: TGCGCCAGCAGCTTGGACAGGGAGTACCAAGAGACCCAGTACTTC.

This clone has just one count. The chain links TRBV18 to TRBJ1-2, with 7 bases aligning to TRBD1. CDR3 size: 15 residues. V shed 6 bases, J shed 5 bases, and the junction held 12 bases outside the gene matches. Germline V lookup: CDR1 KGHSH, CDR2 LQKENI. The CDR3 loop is CASSQLQGGEYGYTF. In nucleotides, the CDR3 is TGTGCCAGCTCCCAACTCCAGGGGGGCGAGTATGGCTACACCTTC.

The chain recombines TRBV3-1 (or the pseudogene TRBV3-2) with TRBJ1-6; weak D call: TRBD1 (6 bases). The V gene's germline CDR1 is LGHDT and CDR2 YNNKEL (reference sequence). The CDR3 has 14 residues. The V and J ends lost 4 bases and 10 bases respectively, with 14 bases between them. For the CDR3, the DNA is TGTGCCAGCAGCCGGAGGGGGGGCGACTCACCCCTCCACTTT. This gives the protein CASSRRGGDSPLHF.

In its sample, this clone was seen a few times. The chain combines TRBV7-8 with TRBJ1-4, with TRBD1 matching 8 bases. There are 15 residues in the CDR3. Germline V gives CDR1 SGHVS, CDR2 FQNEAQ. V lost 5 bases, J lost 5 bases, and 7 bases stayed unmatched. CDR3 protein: CASSRWTGTNEKLFF. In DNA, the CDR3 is TGTGCCAGCAGCCGTTGGACAGGGACAAATGAAAAACTGTTTTTT. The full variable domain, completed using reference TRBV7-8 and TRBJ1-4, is GAGVSQSPRYKVAKRGQDVALRCDPISGHVSLFWYQQALGQGPEFLTYFQNEAQLDKSGLPSDRFFAERPEGSVSTLKIQRTQQEDSAVYLCASSRWTGTNEKLFFGSGTQLSVL.

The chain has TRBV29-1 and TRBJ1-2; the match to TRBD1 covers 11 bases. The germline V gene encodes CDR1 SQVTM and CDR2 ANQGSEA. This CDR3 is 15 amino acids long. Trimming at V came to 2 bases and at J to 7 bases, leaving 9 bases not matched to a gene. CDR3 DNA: TGCAGCGTTGAATACTCCGGGACAGGGGGGTTTGGCTACACCTTC. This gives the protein CSVEYSGTGGFGYTF.

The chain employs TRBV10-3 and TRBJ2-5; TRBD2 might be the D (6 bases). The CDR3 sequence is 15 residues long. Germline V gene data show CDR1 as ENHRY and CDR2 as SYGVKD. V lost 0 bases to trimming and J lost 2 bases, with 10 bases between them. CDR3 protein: CAISESGTVQETQYF. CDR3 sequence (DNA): TGTGCCATCAGTGAGTCAGGGACTGTACAAGAGACCCAGTACTTC.

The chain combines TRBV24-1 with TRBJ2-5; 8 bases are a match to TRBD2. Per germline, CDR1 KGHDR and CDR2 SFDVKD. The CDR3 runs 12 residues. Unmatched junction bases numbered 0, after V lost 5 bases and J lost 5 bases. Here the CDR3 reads CATSAGGETQYF. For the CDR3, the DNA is TGTGCCACCAGTGCGGGGGGGGAGACCCAGTACTTC.

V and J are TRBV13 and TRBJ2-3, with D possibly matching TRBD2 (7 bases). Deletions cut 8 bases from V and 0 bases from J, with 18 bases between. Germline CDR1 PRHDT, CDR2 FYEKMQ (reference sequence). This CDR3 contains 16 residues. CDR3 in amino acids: CASVPRGASSTDTQYF. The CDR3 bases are TGTGCCAGCGTGCCCCGGGGGGCGTCTAGCACAGATACGCAGTATTTT.

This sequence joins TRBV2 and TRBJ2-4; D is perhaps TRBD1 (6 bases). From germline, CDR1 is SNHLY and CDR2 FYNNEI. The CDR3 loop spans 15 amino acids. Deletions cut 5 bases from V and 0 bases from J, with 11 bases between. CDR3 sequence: CASSQQGLAKNIQYF. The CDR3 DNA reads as TGTGCCAGCAGTCAACAGGGTTTAGCCAAAAACATTCAGTACTTC.

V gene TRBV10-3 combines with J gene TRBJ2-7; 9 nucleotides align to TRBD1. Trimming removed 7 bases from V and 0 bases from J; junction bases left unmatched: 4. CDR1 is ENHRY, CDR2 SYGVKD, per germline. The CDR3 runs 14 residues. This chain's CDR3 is CAIKGTGPSYEQYF. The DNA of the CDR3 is TGTGCCATCAAGGGGACAGGGCCCTCCTACGAGCAGTACTTC.

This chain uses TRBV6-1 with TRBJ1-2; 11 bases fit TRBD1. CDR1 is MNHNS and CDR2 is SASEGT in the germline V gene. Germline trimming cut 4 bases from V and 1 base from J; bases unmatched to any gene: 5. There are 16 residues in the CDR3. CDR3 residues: CASSGGTGGFNYGYTF. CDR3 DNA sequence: TGTGCCAGCAGTGGGGGGACAGGGGGATTTAACTATGGCTACACCTTC.

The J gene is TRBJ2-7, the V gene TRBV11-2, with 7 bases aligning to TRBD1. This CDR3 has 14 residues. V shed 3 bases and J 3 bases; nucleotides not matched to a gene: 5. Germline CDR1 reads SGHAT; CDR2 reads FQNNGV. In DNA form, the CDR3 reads TGTGCCAGCAGCTTTTCCCAGGGGGTCTACGAGCAGTACGTC. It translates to CASSFSQGVYEQYV.

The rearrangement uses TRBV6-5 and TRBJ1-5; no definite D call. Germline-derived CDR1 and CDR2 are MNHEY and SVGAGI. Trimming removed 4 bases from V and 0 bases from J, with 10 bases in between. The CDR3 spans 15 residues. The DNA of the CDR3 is TGTGCCAGCAGTTTGAGGGCTGATAGCAATCAGCCCCAGCATTTT. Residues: CASSLRADSNQPQHF.